This TCR beta chain comes out of a study of T cells in Graves' hyperthyroidism and ophthalmopathy. Whole-study context: Peripheral blood was secured at the point of initial diagnosis, before any treatment. Regarding the study as a whole: In the blood, most expanded thyroid clonotypes above 0.001 appeared as well.

This clonotype was counted many times. Its cognate antigen is unknown. Recently diagnosed hyperthyroidism of less than 2 months' duration affected patients aged 18 to 65. Diagnosing involved the use of clinical symptoms, serum thyroxine and TRAb, thyroid ultrasound and orbital computed tomography. The CDR3 sequence is 10 residues long. Germline V gene data show CDR1 as SQVTM and CDR2 as ANQGSEA. Trimming shortened V by 8 bases and J by 5 bases, and 7 bases separated the two germline ends. It was RNA transcripts that yielded the amplified TCR beta CDR3 regions. With the HTBI primer set, the TCR CDR3 went through a first round of RT-PCR. TCRdb re-derived calls from the multiplex PCR reads in MiXCR, one entry per CDR3 protein. Altogether around 760,000 distinct CDR3 sequences are present, 35% being singletons, with the ten largest covering around 30%.

This TCR was sampled from a woman in her 40s with Graves' hyperthyroidism. The chain couples TRBV29-1 to TRBJ1-5; D unresolved. Sample: blood. This CDR3 reads CSIDYQPQHF. Here the CDR3 DNA reads TGCAGCATCGACTATCAGCCCCAGCATTTT.